The clone carrying this T cell receptor (beta chain) was observed a few times. The antigen remains undetermined. The data were obtained in a study of vaccination and CD4 T cells after COVID-19. Sample treatment: roughly 10-day PBMC culture with coronavirus spike peptide pools or control peptides (ViraFEST assay). CDR3 length: 17 amino acids. The V and J ends lost 4 bases and 2 bases, in that order; junction bases with no gene match: 9. CDR1 and CDR2 (germline): SNHLY, FYNNEI. The Oncomine TCR Beta short-read assay sequenced DNA from cultured CD4+ T cells. TCRdb re-analysed the PCR reads in MiXCR, keeping a single row per CDR3 protein. In the table there are some 25,000 distinct CDR3 sequences, 45% to 50% of which are singletons.

The rearrangement uses TRBV2 and TRBJ2-1, with TRBD1 identical over 9 bases. The sequenced sample was CD4+ T cells from blood, cultured in vitro. The receptor comes from a human donor who had recovered from COVID-19. CDR3 loop: CASSGGQGGMAYNEQFF. The CDR3 DNA follows: TGTGCCAGCAGTGGGGGACAGGGAGGGATGGCCTACAATGAGCAGTTCTTC.